The rows below give T cell receptor beta chains drawn from one sample of a study of radiotherapy plus CTLA-4 blockade in lung cancer. Only in-frame clones appear in the TCRdb table, and some are missing; sequencing was by immunoSEQ multiplex PCR. The sample records about 120,000 clones, 65% to 85% being singletons. The specimen comprised peripheral blood, sampled from a patient treated with radiotherapy plus ipilimumab. These receptors originate from a human donor with non-small cell lung cancer who had a partial response to radiotherapy plus ipilimumab. CDR3s include the opening cysteine and the closing phenylalanine or tryptophan. D genes are given only for firm matches. A row's size may be missing; if present it is once, few, many or a size class.

CDR3nt: TGTGCCAGCAGCGACAGGGGGCAGCCGTATAGCAATCAGCCCCAGCATTTT
CDR3aa: CASSDRGQPYSNQPQHF
abundance: NA
v_gene: TRBV21-1
d_gene: NA
j_gene: TRBJ1-5

CDR3nt: TGTGCCAGCAGTTTCGTCGGGACGGACTATAGCAATCAGCCCCAGCATTTT
CDR3aa: CASSFVGTDYSNQPQHF
abundance: NA
v_gene: TRBV27
d_gene: NA
j_gene: TRBJ1-5

CDR3nt: TGCGCCAGCAGCTTGGGACTCTACAATGAGCAGTTCTTC
CDR3aa: CASSLGLYNEQFF
abundance: NA
v_gene: TRBV5-1
d_gene: NA
j_gene: TRBJ2-1

CDR3nt: TGCGCCAGCAGCCGGGTCGGGAGCCAAGCCCCCCACGAGCAGTACTTC
CDR3aa: CASSRVGSQAPHEQYF
abundance: NA
v_gene: TRBV4-1
d_gene: NA
j_gene: TRBJ2-7

CDR3nt: TGTGCCAGCACCTCGACAGGGGGCGAGGTAGGCCAGCCCCAGCATTTT
CDR3aa: CASTSTGGEVGQPQHF
abundance: NA
v_gene: TRBV27
d_gene: TRBD1
j_gene: TRBJ1-5

CDR3nt: TGTGCCAGCAGCGTAGGGGCAGGGAGCACAGATACGCAGTATTTT
CDR3aa: CASSVGAGSTDTQYF
abundance: NA
v_gene: TRBV9
d_gene: NA
j_gene: TRBJ2-3

CDR3nt: TGTGCCAGCAGCGTAGAGGGACAGGGGATGAGCACAGATACGCAGTATTTT
CDR3aa: CASSVEGQGMSTDTQYF
abundance: NA
v_gene: TRBV9
d_gene: TRBD1
j_gene: TRBJ2-3

CDR3nt: TGTGCCAGCGTGTCCGGGACAGGGTTTTATGGCTACACCTTC
CDR3aa: CASVSGTGFYGYTF
abundance: once
v_gene: TRBV6-5
d_gene: TRBD1
j_gene: TRBJ1-2

CDR3nt: TGTGCCAGTAGTATTGGGGGAGGGGTAGCCAAAAACATTCAGTACTTC
CDR3aa: CASSIGGGVAKNIQYF
abundance: few
v_gene: TRBV19
d_gene: TRBD2
j_gene: TRBJ2-4

CDR3nt: TGTGCCAGCAGCTTCGGGCCAGCGGGAGGGGGGGAGACCCAGTACTTC
CDR3aa: CASSFGPAGGGETQYF
abundance: NA
v_gene: TRBV5-6
d_gene: TRBD2
j_gene: TRBJ2-5

CDR3nt: TGTGCCAGCAGCCGCCAAGAGACCCAGTACTTC
CDR3aa: CASSRQETQYF
abundance: NA
v_gene: TRBV7-9
d_gene: NA
j_gene: TRBJ2-5

CDR3nt: TGTGCCAGCAGGGGACTAGCGGGACACTACGAGCAGTACTTC
CDR3aa: CASRGLAGHYEQYF
abundance: NA
v_gene: TRBV27
d_gene: TRBD2
j_gene: TRBJ2-7

CDR3nt: TGTGCCAGCAGTTTTCGGGGGGACTATGGCTACACCTTC
CDR3aa: CASSFRGDYGYTF
abundance: few
v_gene: TRBV28
d_gene: NA
j_gene: TRBJ1-2

CDR3nt: TGTGCCAGCAGTACTCAGGGGATCTCCTACAATGAGCAGTTCTTC
CDR3aa: CASSTQGISYNEQFF
abundance: NA
v_gene: TRBV6-5
d_gene: NA
j_gene: TRBJ2-1

CDR3nt: TGTGCCAGCAGCCCCGGACAGGGGGCTTACACTGAAGCTTTCTTT
CDR3aa: CASSPGQGAYTEAFF
abundance: NA
v_gene: TRBV5-6
d_gene: TRBD1
j_gene: TRBJ1-1

CDR3nt: TGTGCCAGCAGCCTCCAAGGCGCGGAATACTACAATGAGCAGTTCTTC
CDR3aa: CASSLQGAEYYNEQFF
abundance: NA
v_gene: TRBV11-3
d_gene: NA
j_gene: TRBJ2-1

CDR3nt: TGTGCCAGCAGTTTAGGACAGGAGGACTATGGCTACACCTTC
CDR3aa: CASSLGQEDYGYTF
abundance: NA
v_gene: TRBV28
d_gene: TRBD1
j_gene: TRBJ1-2

CDR3nt: TGCGCCAGCAGCCAAGAGGCAGCGAACACCGGGGAGCTGTTTTTT
CDR3aa: CASSQEAANTGELFF
abundance: NA
v_gene: TRBV4-1
d_gene: NA
j_gene: TRBJ2-2

CDR3nt: TGTGCCAGCAGCCCGGGACAGGGGGCGCGTAGCACTGAAGCTTTCTTT
CDR3aa: CASSPGQGARSTEAFF
abundance: NA
v_gene: TRBV11-2
d_gene: TRBD1
j_gene: TRBJ1-1

CDR3nt: TGTGCCAGCAGGCTATTTTCGACAGGGGACACTGAAGCTTTCTTT
CDR3aa: CASRLFSTGDTEAFF
abundance: NA
v_gene: TRBV6-1
d_gene: TRBD1
j_gene: TRBJ1-1

CDR3nt: TGTGCCAGCAGTTACCGAGTGAACACTGAAGCTTTCTTT
CDR3aa: CASSYRVNTEAFF
abundance: NA
v_gene: TRBV6-5
d_gene: NA
j_gene: TRBJ1-1

CDR3nt: TGCGCCAGCAGCTTGGGACGACAGGGGAATTCACCCCTCCACTTT
CDR3aa: CASSLGRQGNSPLHF
abundance: NA
v_gene: TRBV5-1
d_gene: TRBD1
j_gene: TRBJ1-6

CDR3nt: TGTGCCAGCAGCTCCAAAATTAACAGGGTAACCTACAATGAGCAGTTCTTC
CDR3aa: CASSSKINRVTYNEQFF
abundance: once
v_gene: TRBV5-6
d_gene: NA
j_gene: TRBJ2-1

CDR3nt: TGTGCCAGCTCAGCGGTGAAGTTAGACACTGAAGCTTTCTTT
CDR3aa: CASSAVKLDTEAFF
abundance: NA
v_gene: TRBV18
d_gene: NA
j_gene: TRBJ1-1

CDR3nt: TGCGCCAGCGGACAGGGGTTAAACACCGGGGAGCTGTTTTTT
CDR3aa: CASGQGLNTGELFF
abundance: NA
v_gene: TRBV5-1
d_gene: TRBD1
j_gene: TRBJ2-2

CDR3nt: TGTGCCAGCAGTTATGTTGAGGGGGCTGGCGGGGAGCTGTTTTTT
CDR3aa: CASSYVEGAGGELFF
abundance: NA
v_gene: TRBV6-5
d_gene: TRBD1
j_gene: TRBJ2-2

CDR3nt: TGTGCCAGCAGTTATACTTCAAACAGGGACAGTGGCTACACCTTC
CDR3aa: CASSYTSNRDSGYTF
abundance: NA
v_gene: TRBV6-5
d_gene: TRBD1
j_gene: TRBJ1-2

CDR3nt: TGTGCCAGCAGCAACAGGGTGGATACGCAGTATTTT
CDR3aa: CASSNRVDTQYF
abundance: once
v_gene: TRBV5-8
d_gene: NA
j_gene: TRBJ2-3

CDR3nt: TGTGCCACCCGGGCGGGCCAGGGGTACGAGCAGTACTTC
CDR3aa: CATRAGQGYEQYF
abundance: NA
v_gene: TRBV6-5
d_gene: NA
j_gene: TRBJ2-7

CDR3nt: TGTGCCAGCTCACTGCCGAACACCGGGGAGCTGTTTTTT
CDR3aa: CASSLPNTGELFF
abundance: NA
v_gene: TRBV19
d_gene: NA
j_gene: TRBJ2-2

CDR3nt: TGTGCTAGTGGTTATGGAGGGGCTAGCGGGAGTGTTGACTACAATGAGCAGTTCTTC
CDR3aa: CASGYGGASGSVDYNEQFF
abundance: NA
v_gene: TRBV12-5
d_gene: TRBD2
j_gene: TRBJ2-1

CDR3nt: TGCGCCAGCAGCTTGGTAATGGGAACAGGGGCGGACACTGAAGCTTTCTTT
CDR3aa: CASSLVMGTGADTEAFF
abundance: NA
v_gene: TRBV5-1
d_gene: TRBD1
j_gene: TRBJ1-1

CDR3nt: TGTGCCAGCAGCTTGGCCGGGGGGGGAGAAAGGACAGATACGCAGTATTTT
CDR3aa: CASSLAGGGERTDTQYF
abundance: NA
v_gene: TRBV5-6
d_gene: TRBD2
j_gene: TRBJ2-3

CDR3nt: TGTGCCAGCGGCTCCTACGGTATAGGGGCGGACTACGAGCAGTACTTC
CDR3aa: CASGSYGIGADYEQYF
abundance: NA
v_gene: TRBV28
d_gene: NA
j_gene: TRBJ2-7

CDR3nt: TGTGCCAGCAGTTTACCGGGACTAGTCATACGAGGGGAGCTGTTTTTT
CDR3aa: CASSLPGLVIRGELFF
abundance: once
v_gene: TRBV7-2
d_gene: TRBD2
j_gene: TRBJ2-2

CDR3nt: TGCAGCGGTGGACAGTCGACCGGCTACACCTTC
CDR3aa: CSGGQSTGYTF
abundance: NA
v_gene: TRBV29-1
d_gene: NA
j_gene: TRBJ1-2

CDR3nt: TGTGCCAGCAGTTCGGCCGGGACTGTTCAAGAGACCCAGTACTTC
CDR3aa: CASSSAGTVQETQYF
abundance: NA
v_gene: TRBV6-5
d_gene: NA
j_gene: TRBJ2-5

CDR3nt: TGTGCCAGCAGTGACCCTCAGGGGGTCGGGAGCAATCAGCCCCAGCATTTT
CDR3aa: CASSDPQGVGSNQPQHF
abundance: once
v_gene: TRBV6-1
d_gene: TRBD1
j_gene: TRBJ1-5

CDR3nt: TGTGCCAGCAGAGCGCAGGGAATTCAGGAAAAACTGTTTTTT
CDR3aa: CASRAQGIQEKLFF
abundance: NA
v_gene: TRBV2
d_gene: NA
j_gene: TRBJ1-4

CDR3nt: TGTGCCAGCAGGCTACAGGGGAAGGATGAGCAGTTCTTC
CDR3aa: CASRLQGKDEQFF
abundance: NA
v_gene: TRBV6-6
d_gene: TRBD1
j_gene: TRBJ2-1

CDR3nt: TGCGCCAGCAGCAGGGGGCCGTGGGAGACCCAGTACTTC
CDR3aa: CASSRGPWETQYF
abundance: NA
v_gene: TRBV10-1
d_gene: TRBD1
j_gene: TRBJ2-5

CDR3nt: TGTGCCAGCAGCCCAGAACCAGGGGGGTACAATGAGCAGTTCTTC
CDR3aa: CASSPEPGGYNEQFF
abundance: NA
v_gene: TRBV6-1
d_gene: NA
j_gene: TRBJ2-1

CDR3nt: TGTGCCAGCAGCTTAGAGGCAGGGATAGGGGAACAGCCCCAGCATTTT
CDR3aa: CASSLEAGIGEQPQHF
abundance: NA
v_gene: TRBV7-2
d_gene: NA
j_gene: TRBJ1-5

CDR3nt: TGTGCCAGCAGCGCCAGAGGGACTAGCGGGAGGAATGAGCAGTTCTTC
CDR3aa: CASSARGTSGRNEQFF
abundance: NA
v_gene: TRBV9
d_gene: TRBD2
j_gene: TRBJ2-1

CDR3nt: TGTGCCAGCTACGGGAGGGCCGAGGAGACCCAGTACTTC
CDR3aa: CASYGRAEETQYF
abundance: NA
v_gene: TRBV5-6
d_gene: TRBD2
j_gene: TRBJ2-5

CDR3nt: TGTGCCAGCAGCTTGGTGGCGGGGGTTGTGCAGTATTTT
CDR3aa: CASSLVAGVVQYF
abundance: NA
v_gene: TRBV5-4
d_gene: TRBD2
j_gene: TRBJ2-3

CDR3nt: TGTGCCAGCAGCTTCCAACAGGGAAACACCATATATTTT
CDR3aa: CASSFQQGNTIYF
abundance: NA
v_gene: TRBV7-8
d_gene: NA
j_gene: TRBJ1-3

CDR3nt: TGTGCCAGCAGCATCGGGGGGGAAAGTGAAAAACTGTTTTTT
CDR3aa: CASSIGGESEKLFF
abundance: few
v_gene: TRBV5-4
d_gene: NA
j_gene: TRBJ1-4

CDR3nt: TGTGCCAGCAGCTTAGGGGGCAGCTACAATGAGCAGTTCTTC
CDR3aa: CASSLGGSYNEQFF
abundance: NA
v_gene: TRBV11-2
d_gene: NA
j_gene: TRBJ2-1

CDR3nt: TGTGCCAGCAGCCCCGGGGGGCACGGCGAGCAGTACTTC
CDR3aa: CASSPGGHGEQYF
abundance: NA
v_gene: TRBV11-2
d_gene: NA
j_gene: TRBJ2-7

CDR3nt: TGTGCCAGCAGTTTCTCGTCCAACTATGGCTACACCTTC
CDR3aa: CASSFSSNYGYTF
abundance: NA
v_gene: TRBV28
d_gene: NA
j_gene: TRBJ1-2

CDR3nt: TGCGCCAGCAGCTGGCAGGGGGGAGGGAACACTGAAGCTTTCTTT
CDR3aa: CASSWQGGGNTEAFF
abundance: NA
v_gene: TRBV5-1
d_gene: TRBD1
j_gene: TRBJ1-1

CDR3nt: TGTGCCAGCAGCGTTGGGGGGTCCTCAACTAACTATGGCTACACCTTC
CDR3aa: CASSVGGSSTNYGYTF
abundance: many
v_gene: TRBV27
d_gene: NA
j_gene: TRBJ1-2

CDR3nt: TGTGCCAGCGCCAAATCACTAGCGGGAGGGCGGAACACCGGGGAGCTGTTTTTT
CDR3aa: CASAKSLAGGRNTGELFF
abundance: NA
v_gene: TRBV27
d_gene: TRBD2
j_gene: TRBJ2-2

CDR3nt: TGTGCCAGCAGCTTAGAAGGTCCATTAGGAGCCGGGGAGCTGTTTTTT
CDR3aa: CASSLEGPLGAGELFF
abundance: NA
v_gene: TRBV7-6
d_gene: NA
j_gene: TRBJ2-2

CDR3nt: TGCGCCAGCAGAAACAGGGGGCGGAAGGACTATGGCTACACCTTC
CDR3aa: CASRNRGRKDYGYTF
abundance: NA
v_gene: TRBV5-1
d_gene: TRBD1
j_gene: TRBJ1-2

CDR3nt: TGTGCCACCAACTTAGCGGGTTCCCAAGAGACCCAGTACTTC
CDR3aa: CATNLAGSQETQYF
abundance: few
v_gene: TRBV15
d_gene: TRBD2
j_gene: TRBJ2-5

CDR3nt: TGTGCCAGCAGCGCTGGAGCTGCGCACTATGGCTACACCTTC
CDR3aa: CASSAGAAHYGYTF
abundance: NA
v_gene: TRBV5-4
d_gene: NA
j_gene: TRBJ1-2

CDR3nt: TGCGCCAGCTTTCAGGCAGATACGCAGTATTTT
CDR3aa: CASFQADTQYF
abundance: once
v_gene: TRBV5-1
d_gene: NA
j_gene: TRBJ2-3